This TCR beta chain was observed in a study of control samples from healthy donors and cancer patients. This clone was picked up one time. Using immunoSEQ multiplex PCR, the repertoire was profiled, and TCRdb retains in-frame clones only, with some absent. The data show roughly 150,000 clones, 85% to 90% seen once. The CDR3 is 14 amino acids. Trimming took 3 bases from V and 4 from J, leaving 12 bases between them. The germline V gene encodes CDR1 LNHDA and CDR2 SQIVND (reference sequence). V is TRBV19 and J is TRBJ1-1; D is unclear. The receptor's source is a young man in good health. The sequencing sample was made of blood. CDR3 residues: CASSIPEMGTEAFF. CDR3 coding DNA: TGTGCCAGTAGTATCCCCGAGATGGGCACTGAAGCTTTCTTT.